This is a list of T cell receptor beta chains from one sample in a study of cytomegalovirus exposure and HLA in healthy donors. Method: immunoSEQ multiplex PCR; TCRdb's copy keeps in-frame clones and lacks some. The sample consists of approximately 190,000 clones, around 83% of them appearing once. Specimen: PBMCs. These TCRs come from a man in his forties or fifties in good health and CMV-seropositive. Both conserved end residues are part of each CDR3. D genes are given only for firm matches. Only part of the rows carry a size: once, few, many, or a class if the clone is expanded.

TRBJ2-2 | NA | NA | TRBV5-1 | TGCGCCAGCAGCTCGGGGACACAACGTAACACCGGGGAGCTGTTTTTT | CASSSGTQRNTGELFF
TRBJ1-1 | NA | once | TRBV5-1 | TGCGCCAGCAGTCTCCCGGGCGGGGCGAACACTGAAGCTTTCTTT | CASSLPGGANTEAFF
TRBJ2-1 | TRBD2 | few | TRBV7-3 | TGTGCCAGCAGCCCTCAACTAGCGGGAGGGCCTTTGTATGAGCAGTTCTTC | CASSPQLAGGPLYEQFF
TRBJ2-5 | NA | NA | TRBV5-8 | TGTGCCAGCAGCTACAGCGGCCGCACCCAAGAGACCCAGTACTTC | CASSYSGRTQETQYF
TRBJ1-1 | NA | NA | TRBV5-1 | TGCGCCAGCAGCCCGGAGGTCGGGACTGAAGCTTTCTTT | CASSPEVGTEAFF
TRBJ2-7 | NA | NA | TRBV19 | TGTGCCAGTAATATGGAGGGCTACGAGCAGTACTTC | CASNMEGYEQYF
TRBJ2-1 | TRBD2 | NA | TRBV7-9 | TGTGCCAGCAGCCACCTGGGAGCGGGAAGGTACAATGAGCAGTTCTTC | CASSHLGAGRYNEQFF
TRBJ1-1 | NA | NA | TRBV2 | TGTGCCAGCAGTGAAGCGGGGGGGGAAGCTTTCTTT | CASSEAGGEAFF
TRBJ2-1 | TRBD2 | NA | TRBV7-3 | TGTGCCAGCAGCTCCGGACTAGCGGGAGGACAGAATGAGCAGTTCTTC | CASSSGLAGGQNEQFF
TRBJ1-2 | NA | NA | TRBV6-1 | TGTGCCAGCACTACCGGGACATCGTCCGGCTACACCTTC | CASTTGTSSGYTF
TRBJ2-7 | NA | few | TRBV28 | TGTGCCAGCAGTTTTGCGGGGGCGAATTACGAGCAGTACTTC | CASSFAGANYEQYF
TRBJ2-1 | NA | NA | TRBV5-1 | TGCGCCAGCAGCCCCGATCTAAGCTCCTACAATGAGCAGTTCTTC | CASSPDLSSYNEQFF
TRBJ2-5 | TRBD2 | NA | TRBV6-7 | TGTGCCAGCAGTTACTCTAACACAGCGGGAGGAGGAGAGACCCAGTACTTC | CASSYSNTAGGGETQYF
TRBJ2-7 | TRBD1 | few | TRBV7-2 | TGTGCCAGCAGCTTACCAGACAGGGAATTCCCCGAGCAGTACTTC | CASSLPDREFPEQYF
TRBJ2-2 | TRBD1 | NA | TRBV18 | TGTGCCAGCTCCCCAGCCCTCGGGACAGCCGTTACGGAGCTGTTTTTT | CASSPALGTAVTELFF
TRBJ2-1 | NA | few | TRBV28 | TGTGCCAGCAGTCTACCGGGTCCAACCTACAATGAGCAGTTCTTC | CASSLPGPTYNEQFF
TRBJ2-7 | TRBD1 | NA | TRBV27 | TGTGCCAGCAGGGGGCTGACAGGGACCACCTACGAGCAGTACTTC | CASRGLTGTTYEQYF
TRBJ1-5 | NA | once | TRBV2 | TGTGCCAGCAGAGCAAATAGCAATCAGCCCCAGCATTTT | CASRANSNQPQHF
TRBJ2-6 | TRBD2 | NA | TRBV5-4 | TGTGCCAGCAGCTCCCCGGGGGGGGAAATAACCGGGGCCAACGTCCTGACTTTC | CASSSPGGEITGANVLTF
TRBJ2-7 | NA | NA | TRBV9 | TGTGCCAGCAGCGGTCACCCCGGGAGCCCGACCTACGAGCAGTACTTC | CASSGHPGSPTYEQYF
TRBJ1-1 | NA | NA | TRBV10-3 | TGTGCCATCGGTGGTGAGGTGAACACTGAAGCTTTCTTT | CAIGGEVNTEAFF
TRBJ2-1 | NA | NA | TRBV9 | TGTGCCAGCAGCGCCCTTCCTCCCTACAATGAGCAGTTCTTC | CASSALPPYNEQFF
TRBJ1-2 | TRBD1 | once | TRBV7-2 | TGTGCCAGCAGCTTAGCGCCAGGGGGAACTAACTATGGCTACACCTTC | CASSLAPGGTNYGYTF
TRBJ2-1 | TRBD2 | few | TRBV30 | TGTGCCTGGTCTGCACTAGCGGGAAGTCTCAATGAGCAGTTCTTC | CAWSALAGSLNEQFF
TRBJ2-7 | TRBD2 | once | TRBV27 | TGTGCCAGCAGCCTACTAGCGGTATCCTACGAGCAGTACTTC | CASSLLAVSYEQYF
TRBJ2-1 | TRBD2 | NA | TRBV6-5 | TGTGCCAGCAGTTACGAGCGGGAGGTTGGGAATGAGCAGTTCTTC | CASSYEREVGNEQFF
TRBJ2-7 | NA | NA | TRBV6-5 | TGTGCCAGCAGCCCCCGGGGTCAGACCTACGAGCAGTACTTC | CASSPRGQTYEQYF
TRBJ1-5 | TRBD1 | NA | TRBV7-9 | TGTGCCAGCACCCTTTCAGGGGGCAGCGATCAGCCCCAGCATTTT | CASTLSGGSDQPQHF
TRBJ2-7 | NA | NA | TRBV6-6 | TGTGCCAGCAGTTACGCCGAGGGAGCGTTTGGTGAGCAGTACTTC | CASSYAEGAFGEQYF
TRBJ2-2 | TRBD1 | NA | TRBV5-5 | TGTGCCAGCAGCTTGGTCCAGGGGGCTAACACCGGGGAGCTGTTTTTT | CASSLVQGANTGELFF
TRBJ2-7 | TRBD2 | NA | TRBV5-1 | TGCGCCAGCAGCTTGGGGCTAGCGGGAGGCGAACTAACCTACGAGCAGTACTTC | CASSLGLAGGELTYEQYF
TRBJ2-1 | NA | NA | TRBV6-5 | TGTGCCAGCAGTTACCTGGGGAGCTATGAGCAGTTCTTC | CASSYLGSYEQFF
TRBJ2-3 | TRBD1 | NA | TRBV18 | TGTGCCAGCTCACCGGACAGGACTAGCACAGATACGCAGTATTTT | CASSPDRTSTDTQYF
TRBJ1-2 | TRBD1 | NA | TRBV25-1 | TGTGCCAGCAGTGGGGACAGGATCTATGGCTACACCTTC | CASSGDRIYGYTF
TRBJ2-1 | TRBD1 | NA | TRBV5-8 | TGTGCCAGCAGCCTGACAGGGCGGCGGGAGCAGTTCTTC | CASSLTGRREQFF
TRBJ1-5 | NA | NA | TRBV12-2 | TGTGCAAGTCGCGGAGTTCAGCCCCAGCATTTT | CASRGVQPQHF
TRBJ2-1 | TRBD2 | NA | TRBV5-1 | TGCGCCAGCAGCTTGGAGGCGGGAGGCCTCTACAATGAGCAGTTCTTC | CASSLEAGGLYNEQFF
TRBJ1-5 | NA | NA | TRBV7-2 | TGTGCCAGCAGTCTTTTAGGGAGGGGTCAGCCCCAGCATTTT | CASSLLGRGQPQHF
TRBJ2-5 | NA | NA | TRBV12-5 | TGTGCTAGTGGTTTGACGGTAGAGACCCAGTACTTC | CASGLTVETQYF
TRBJ2-3 | NA | NA | TRBV27 | TGTGCCAGCAGCCCTACCTGGGATACGCAGTATTTT | CASSPTWDTQYF
TRBJ2-1 | TRBD1 | few | TRBV7-3 | TGTGCCAGCAGCCAAGGGACAGGGGGATACAATGAGCAGTTCTTC | CASSQGTGGYNEQFF
TRBJ1-2 | NA | NA | TRBV5-1 | TGCGCCAGCAGCTTGGCATTAGAGGGAGGTCATGGCTACACCTTC | CASSLALEGGHGYTF
TRBJ1-6 | NA | NA | TRBV5-1 | TGCGCCAGCAGCTTGGCACCCTCAGGGGAATTAGGAAATTCACCCCTCCACTTT | CASSLAPSGELGNSPLHF
TRBJ1-4 | NA | NA | TRBV12-5 | TGTGCTAGTGGTGCCTACCGGGCCCAGGGGTTGCGCGAAAAACTGTTTTTT | CASGAYRAQGLREKLFF
TRBJ1-5 | TRBD1 | NA | TRBV18 | TGTGCCAGCTCAAACGGACAGGATGAACAGCCCCAGCATTTT | CASSNGQDEQPQHF
TRBJ2-7 | TRBD2 | few | TRBV10-3 | TGTGCCATCACCCACCCCGACGGGAGGCCCTTCTACGAGCAGTACTTC | CAITHPDGRPFYEQYF
TRBJ2-5 | TRBD2 | NA | TRBV2 | TGTGCCAGCAGCTCTAGCGGGAGGTTAACCGAGACCCAGTACTTC | CASSSSGRLTETQYF
TRBJ2-5 | TRBD1 | NA | TRBV5-8 | TGTGCCAGCAGCCTCGCGACAGGGGGCCGGGAGACCCAGTACTTC | CASSLATGGRETQYF
TRBJ1-1 | TRBD1 | NA | TRBV10-2 | TGCGCCAGCATGGGACAGGCTAACACTGAAGCTTTCTTT | CASMGQANTEAFF
TRBJ2-1 | TRBD2 | NA | TRBV9 | TGTGCCAGCAGCGTGACTAGCGGCTACAATGAGCAGTTCTTC | CASSVTSGYNEQFF